The clone carrying this TCR beta chain appeared many times. The V gene lost 0 bases and the J gene lost 8 bases, with 11 bases spanning the gap. The CDR3 has 14 amino acids. Germline-derived CDR1 and CDR2 are SGHTA and FQGNSA. These data come from a study of regulatory T cells in long-lasting Graves disease. Indicated time point: newly diagnosed GD, antithyroid drugs for less than 3 months. PBMC-derived RNA was used for the TCR library. Arm-PCR with iRepertoire HTBI primers amplified the CDR3 regions for these TCR beta libraries. TCRdb re-derived calls from the multiplex PCR reads in MiXCR, one entry per CDR3 protein. The profile shows about 450,000 distinct CDR3 sequences, roughly 17% of them singletons. These data also formed part of another study, on T cells in Graves' hyperthyroidism and ophthalmopathy.

The chain has TRBV7-2 and TRBJ2-1; D is perhaps TRBD1 (5 bases). This clonotype originated in a woman younger than 45 with Graves disease. Source: peripheral blood mononuclear cells (PBMCs), taken at new diagnosis, from a patient treated with antithyroid drugs. The CDR3 bases are TGTGCCAGCAGCTTAGCGCTGACAGCTCATGAGCAGTTCTTC. Protein product: CASSLALTAHEQFF.